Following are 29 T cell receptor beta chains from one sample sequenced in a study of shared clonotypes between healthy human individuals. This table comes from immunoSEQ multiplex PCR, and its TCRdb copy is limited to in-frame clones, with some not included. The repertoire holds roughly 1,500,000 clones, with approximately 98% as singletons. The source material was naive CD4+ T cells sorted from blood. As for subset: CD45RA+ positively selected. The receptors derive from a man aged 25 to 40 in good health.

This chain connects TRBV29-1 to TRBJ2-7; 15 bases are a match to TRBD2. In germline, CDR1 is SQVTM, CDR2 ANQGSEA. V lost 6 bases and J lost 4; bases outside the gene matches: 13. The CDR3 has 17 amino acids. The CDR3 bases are TGCAGCGTCGTGGGAGGACTAGCGGGAGGGCCAAGATACGAGCAGTACTTC. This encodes CSVVGGLAGGPRYEQYF.

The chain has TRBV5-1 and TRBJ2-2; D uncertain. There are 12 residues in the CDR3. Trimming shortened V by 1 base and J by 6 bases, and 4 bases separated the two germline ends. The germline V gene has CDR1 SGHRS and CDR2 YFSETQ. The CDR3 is CASSLFSGELFF. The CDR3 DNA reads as TGCGCCAGCAGCTTGTTTTCCGGGGAGCTGTTTTTT.

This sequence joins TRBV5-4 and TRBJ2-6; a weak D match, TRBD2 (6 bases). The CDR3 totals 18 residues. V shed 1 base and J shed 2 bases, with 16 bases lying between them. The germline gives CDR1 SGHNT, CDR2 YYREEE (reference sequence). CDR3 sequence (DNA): TGTGCCAGCAGCTTGTCTTACGAGGGGAGGACTGGGGCCAACGTCCTGACTTTC. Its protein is CASSLSYEGRTGANVLTF.

The CDR3 coding sequence is TGTGCCAGCAGCTTGGTAGGACCGATCAATGAGCAGTTCTTC. Residues: CASSLVGPINEQFF. This rearrangement joins TRBV5-6 to TRBJ2-1; D is undetermined. The V end lost 0 bases, the J end lost 6 bases, and 10 bases lay between the germline ends. Looked up from germline, CDR1 is SGHDT and CDR2 is YYEEEE. This CDR3 is 14 amino acids long.

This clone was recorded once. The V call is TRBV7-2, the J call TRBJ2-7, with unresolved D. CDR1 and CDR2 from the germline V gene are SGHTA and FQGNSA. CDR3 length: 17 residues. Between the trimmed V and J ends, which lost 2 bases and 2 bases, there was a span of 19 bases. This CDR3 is CASSLSFRSAQTYEQYF. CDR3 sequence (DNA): TGTGCCAGCAGCTTATCTTTTCGAAGCGCCCAAACCTACGAGCAGTACTTC.

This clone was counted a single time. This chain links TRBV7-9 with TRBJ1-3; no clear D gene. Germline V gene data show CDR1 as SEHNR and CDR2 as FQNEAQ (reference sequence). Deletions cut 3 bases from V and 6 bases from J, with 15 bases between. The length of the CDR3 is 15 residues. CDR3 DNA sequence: TGTGCCAGCAGCTTTGCGAGGAATGGGCTAAACACCATATATTTT. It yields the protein CASSFARNGLNTIYF.

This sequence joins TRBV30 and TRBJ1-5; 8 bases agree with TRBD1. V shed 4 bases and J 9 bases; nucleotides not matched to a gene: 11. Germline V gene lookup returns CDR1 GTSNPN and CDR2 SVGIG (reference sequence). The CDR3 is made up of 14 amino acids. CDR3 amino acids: CAWKSARGQRPQHF. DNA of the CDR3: TGTGCCTGGAAATCAGCCAGGGGGCAGCGGCCCCAGCATTTT.

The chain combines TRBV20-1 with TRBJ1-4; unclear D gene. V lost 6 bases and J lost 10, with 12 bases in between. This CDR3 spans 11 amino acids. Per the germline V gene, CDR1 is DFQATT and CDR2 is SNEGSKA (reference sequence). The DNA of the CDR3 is TGCAGTGCATCATACCTCGGAAAACTGTTTTTT. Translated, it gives CSASYLGKLFF.

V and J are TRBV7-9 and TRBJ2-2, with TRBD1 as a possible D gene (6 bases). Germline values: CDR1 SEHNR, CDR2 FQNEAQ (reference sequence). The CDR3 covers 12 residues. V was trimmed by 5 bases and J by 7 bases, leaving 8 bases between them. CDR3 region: CASSRQDGELFF. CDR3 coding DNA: TGTGCCAGCAGCCGACAGGACGGGGAGCTGTTTTTT. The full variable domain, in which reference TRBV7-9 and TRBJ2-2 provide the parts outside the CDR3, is DTGVSQNPRHKITKRGQNVTFRCDPISEHNRLYWYRQTLGQGPEFLTYFQNEAQLEKSRLLSDRFSAERPKGSFSTLEIQRTEQGDSAMYLCASSRQDGELFFGEGSRLTVL.

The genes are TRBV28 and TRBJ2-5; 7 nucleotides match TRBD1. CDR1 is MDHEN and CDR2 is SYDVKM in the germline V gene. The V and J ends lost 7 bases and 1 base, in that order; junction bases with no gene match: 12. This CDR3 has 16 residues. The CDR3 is CASTPDRPGIQETQYF. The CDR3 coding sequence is TGTGCCAGCACGCCGGACAGGCCGGGAATCCAAGAGACCCAGTACTTC.

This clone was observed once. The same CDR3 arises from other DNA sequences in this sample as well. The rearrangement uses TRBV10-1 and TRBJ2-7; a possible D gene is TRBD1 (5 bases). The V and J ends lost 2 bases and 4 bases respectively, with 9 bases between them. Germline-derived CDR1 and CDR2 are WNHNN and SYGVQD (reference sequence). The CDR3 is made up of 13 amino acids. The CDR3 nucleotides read TGCGCCAGCAGTGAGACAGGACGTTACGAGCAGTACTTC. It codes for CASSETGRYEQYF.

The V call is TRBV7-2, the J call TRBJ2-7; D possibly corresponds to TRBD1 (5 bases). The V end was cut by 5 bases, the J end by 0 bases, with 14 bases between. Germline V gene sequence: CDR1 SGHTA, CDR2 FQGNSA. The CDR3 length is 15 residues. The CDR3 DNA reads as TGTGCCAGCAGCCTCCAGGGCCCCCTCTCCTACGAGCAGTACTTC. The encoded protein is CASSLQGPLSYEQYF.

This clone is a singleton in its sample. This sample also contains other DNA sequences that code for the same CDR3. The CDR3 spells CASSRTSGTYEQYF. The CDR3 bases are TGCGCCAGCAGCCGAACTAGCGGGACCTACGAGCAGTACTTC. The gene calls are TRBV5-1 and TRBJ2-7, with 10 bases matching TRBD2. Germline V CDR1 and CDR2: SGHRS, YFSETQ. The V segment lost 4 bases and the J segment 2 bases; nucleotides outside the gene matches: 3. The CDR3 is 14 amino acids.

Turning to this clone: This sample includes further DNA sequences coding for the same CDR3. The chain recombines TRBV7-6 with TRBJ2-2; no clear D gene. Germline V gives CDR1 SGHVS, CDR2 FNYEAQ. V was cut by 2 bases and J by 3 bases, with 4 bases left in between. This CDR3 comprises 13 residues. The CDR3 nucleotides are TGTGCCAGCAGCTTAACGGACACCGGGGAGCTGTTTTTT. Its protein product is CASSLTDTGELFF.

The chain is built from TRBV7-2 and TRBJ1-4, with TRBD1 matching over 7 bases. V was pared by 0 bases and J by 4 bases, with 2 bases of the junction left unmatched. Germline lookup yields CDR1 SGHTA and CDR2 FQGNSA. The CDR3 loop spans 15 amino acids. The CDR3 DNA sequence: TGTGCCAGCAGCTTAGCGGGACAGATTAATGAAAAACTGTTTTTT. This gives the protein CASSLAGQINEKLFF.

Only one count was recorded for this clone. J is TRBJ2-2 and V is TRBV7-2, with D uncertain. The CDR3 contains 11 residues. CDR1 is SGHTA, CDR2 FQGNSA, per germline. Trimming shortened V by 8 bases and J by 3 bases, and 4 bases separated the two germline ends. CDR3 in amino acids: CASAYTGELFF. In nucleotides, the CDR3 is TGTGCCAGCGCTTACACCGGGGAGCTGTTTTTT.

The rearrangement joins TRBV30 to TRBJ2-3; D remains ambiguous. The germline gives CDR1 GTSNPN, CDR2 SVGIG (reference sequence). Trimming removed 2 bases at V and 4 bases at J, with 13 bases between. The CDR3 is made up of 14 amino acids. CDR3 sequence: CAWSTSQVADTQYF. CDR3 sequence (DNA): TGTGCCTGGAGTACCAGTCAGGTCGCAGATACGCAGTATTTT.

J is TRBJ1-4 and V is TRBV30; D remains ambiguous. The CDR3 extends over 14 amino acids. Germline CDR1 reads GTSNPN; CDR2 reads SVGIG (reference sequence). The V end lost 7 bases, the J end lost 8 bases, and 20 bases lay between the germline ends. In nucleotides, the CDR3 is TGTGCCTCCAAAAGGAACCCGGGTAGCGAAAAACTGTTTTTT. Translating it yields CASKRNPGSEKLFF.

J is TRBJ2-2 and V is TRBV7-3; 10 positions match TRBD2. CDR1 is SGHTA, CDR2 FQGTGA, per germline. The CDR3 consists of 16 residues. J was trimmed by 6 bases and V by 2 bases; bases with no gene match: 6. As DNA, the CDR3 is TGTGCCAGCAGCTTACCGCTAGCGGGAGACGCCGGGGAGCTGTTTTTT. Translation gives CASSLPLAGDAGELFF.

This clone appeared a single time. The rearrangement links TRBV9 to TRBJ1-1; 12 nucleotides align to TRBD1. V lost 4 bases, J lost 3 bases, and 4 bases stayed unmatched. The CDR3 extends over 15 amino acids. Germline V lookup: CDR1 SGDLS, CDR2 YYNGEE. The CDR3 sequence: CASSPRDRGHTEAFF. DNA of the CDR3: TGTGCCAGCAGCCCCCGGGACAGGGGGCACACTGAAGCTTTCTTT.

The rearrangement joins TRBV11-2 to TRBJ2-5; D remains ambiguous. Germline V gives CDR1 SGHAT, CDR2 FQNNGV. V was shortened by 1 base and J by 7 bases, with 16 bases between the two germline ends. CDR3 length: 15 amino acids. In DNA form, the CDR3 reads TGTGCCAGCAGCTTAGGATCAAACATGGGTAGGACCCAGTACTTC. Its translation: CASSLGSNMGRTQYF.

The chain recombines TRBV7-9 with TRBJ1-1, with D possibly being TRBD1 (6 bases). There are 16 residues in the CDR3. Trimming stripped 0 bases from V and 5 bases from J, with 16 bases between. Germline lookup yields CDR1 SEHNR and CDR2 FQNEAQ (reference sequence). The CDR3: CASSLAGLQRGTEAFF. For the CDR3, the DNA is TGTGCCAGCAGCTTAGCGGGTCTCCAGAGGGGGACTGAAGCTTTCTTT.

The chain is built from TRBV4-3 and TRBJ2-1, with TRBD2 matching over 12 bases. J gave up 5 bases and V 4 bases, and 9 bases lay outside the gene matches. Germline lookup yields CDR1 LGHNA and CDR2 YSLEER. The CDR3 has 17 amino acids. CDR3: CASSLTTGLAGNNEQFF. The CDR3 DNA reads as TGCGCCAGCAGCCTCACAACCGGACTAGCGGGAAACAATGAGCAGTTCTTC.

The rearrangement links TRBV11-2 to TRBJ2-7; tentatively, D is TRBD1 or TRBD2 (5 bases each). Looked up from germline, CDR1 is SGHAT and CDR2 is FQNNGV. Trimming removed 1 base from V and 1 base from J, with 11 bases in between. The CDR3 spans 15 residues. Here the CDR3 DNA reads TGTGCCAGCAGCTTAGCCCCCGGGGCATCCTACGAGCAGTACTTC. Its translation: CASSLAPGASYEQYF.

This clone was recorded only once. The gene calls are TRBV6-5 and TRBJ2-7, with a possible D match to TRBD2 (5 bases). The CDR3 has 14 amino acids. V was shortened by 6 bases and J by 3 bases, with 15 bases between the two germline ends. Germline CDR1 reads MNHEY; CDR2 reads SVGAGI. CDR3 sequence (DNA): TGTGCCAGCAGCACTCGGAGGCCCCACTACGAGCAGTACTTC. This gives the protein CASSTRRPHYEQYF.

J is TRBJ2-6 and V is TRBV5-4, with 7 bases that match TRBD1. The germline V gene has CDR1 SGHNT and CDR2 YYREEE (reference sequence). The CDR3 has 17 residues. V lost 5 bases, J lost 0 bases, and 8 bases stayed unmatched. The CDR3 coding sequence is TGTGCCAGCAGGAGGGGGACAGTATTCTCTGGGGCCAACGTCCTGACTTTC. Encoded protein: CASRRGTVFSGANVLTF.

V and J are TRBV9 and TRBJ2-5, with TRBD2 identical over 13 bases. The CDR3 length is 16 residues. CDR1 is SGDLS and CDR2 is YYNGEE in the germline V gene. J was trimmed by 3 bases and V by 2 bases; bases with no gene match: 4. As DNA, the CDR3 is TGTGCCAGCAGCGTTTTGGGGACTAGCGGGAAAGAGACCCAGTACTTC. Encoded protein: CASSVLGTSGKETQYF.

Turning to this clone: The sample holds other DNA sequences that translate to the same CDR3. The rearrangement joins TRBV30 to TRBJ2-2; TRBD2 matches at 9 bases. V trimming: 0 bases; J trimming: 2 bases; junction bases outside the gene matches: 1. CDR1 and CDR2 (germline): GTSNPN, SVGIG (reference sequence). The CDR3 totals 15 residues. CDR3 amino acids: CAWSVLAGNTGELFF. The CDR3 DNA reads TGTGCCTGGAGTGTCCTAGCGGGAAACACCGGGGAGCTGTTTTTT.

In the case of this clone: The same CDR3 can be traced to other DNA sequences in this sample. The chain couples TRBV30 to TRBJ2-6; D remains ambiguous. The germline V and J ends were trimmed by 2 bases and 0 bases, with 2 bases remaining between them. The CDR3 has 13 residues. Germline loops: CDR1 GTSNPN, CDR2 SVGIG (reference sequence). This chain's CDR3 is CAWSHSGANVLTF. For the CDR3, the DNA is TGTGCCTGGAGTCACTCTGGGGCCAACGTCCTGACTTTC.